Only one count was recorded for the clone carrying this T cell receptor beta chain. The authors extracted RNA and reverse transcribed it into cDNA as the sequencing template. Sequenced by immunoSEQ multiplex PCR; TCRdb stores in-frame clones only, minus some. The sample lists roughly 140,000 clones; 51% were seen once. The data derive from a study of CD8+ T cells in alopecia areata. The origin of this receptor is a human donor with alopecia areata. This sample comprised CD4+ T cells sorted from blood, obtained at week 0.

The CDR3 sequence is CASSYTSDPTYEQYF. CDR3 nucleotide sequence: TGTGCCAGCAGCTACACCAGCGACCCCACCTACGAGCAGTACTTC. J is TRBJ2-7 and V is TRBV9; no clear D. The germline V and J ends were trimmed by 4 bases and 2 bases, with 16 bases remaining between them. The CDR3 extends over 15 amino acids. The germline CDR1 and CDR2 sequences are SGDLS and YYNGEE.